This passage covers 6 T cell receptor beta chains from one sample sequenced in a study of blood T cell repertoires in COVID-19. Assay: immunoSEQ multiplex PCR; the TCRdb copy retains only in-frame clones and omits some. The repertoire consists of 200,000 or so clones, with 92% occurring once and the leading ten covering 0.7% to 0.85%. Sequenced: peripheral blood. The receptors shown here come from a man aged 60-69 years with COVID-19, enrolled during active disease.

A few counts support this clone. The V call is TRBV3-1 (or the pseudogene TRBV3-2), the J call TRBJ2-7; D may be TRBD2 (6 bases). The CDR3 sequence is 16 residues long. Deletions cut 4 bases from V and 7 bases from J, with 23 bases between. Per germline, CDR1 LGHDT and CDR2 YNNKEL (reference sequence). The CDR3, as DNA: TGTGCCAGCAGCCCCGCGCCTGGCGGGGTGGCGGGGGAGCAGTACTTC. Its translation is CASSPAPGGVAGEQYF.

Comment on this clone: Within the sample, other DNA sequences also encode this same CDR3. The rearrangement links TRBV5-1 to TRBJ2-1; 13 bases agree with TRBD2. Germline CDR1 is SGHRS and CDR2 is YFSETQ. The junction had 2 bases not matched to a gene; V was cut back by 3 bases and J by 5 bases. The CDR3 sequence is 15 residues long. In DNA form, the CDR3 reads TGCGCCAGCAGCTCACTAGCGGGAGGGAACAATGAGCAGTTCTTC. Protein sequence: CASSSLAGGNNEQFF.

This sequence joins TRBV30 and TRBJ1-6, with a weak D call TRBD1 (6 bases). Germline-derived CDR1 and CDR2 are GTSNPN and SVGIG (reference sequence). The CDR3 is made up of 14 amino acids. The ends were cut back, 4 bases at V and 4 bases at J, with 11 bases in the middle. CDR3 nucleotide sequence: TGTGCCTGGACCTTGGACAGATATAATTCACCCCTCCACTTT. This gives the protein CAWTLDRYNSPLHF.

The DNA of the CDR3 is TGCAGTGCTAGTATCAGGGGGAAAATAATATACGAGCAGTACTTC. Amino acid sequence: CSASIRGKIIYEQYF. The chain couples TRBV20-1 to TRBJ2-7, with TRBD1 identical over 7 bases. After removal of 3 bases from V and 4 bases from J, the junction contained 12 bases not matched to a gene. The CDR3 runs to 15 residues. CDR1 is DFQATT and CDR2 is SNEGSKA in the germline V gene (reference sequence).

This clone appeared once. This chain joins TRBV27 and TRBJ1-5; the D gene is possibly TRBD1 (5 bases). V was cut by 6 bases and J by 2 bases, with 11 bases left in between. The V gene's germline CDR1 is MNHEY and CDR2 SMNVEV (reference sequence). This CDR3 is built from 14 residues. The CDR3 DNA sequence: TGTGCCAGCAGGCGGGGGGAGGGCAATCAGCCCCAGCATTTT. Protein: CASRRGEGNQPQHF.

This clone was seen only a few times. The V call is TRBV29-1, the J call TRBJ2-3; TRBD2 aligns across 7 bases. Germline V CDR1 and CDR2: SQVTM, ANQGSEA. The V segment lost 5 bases and the J segment 5 bases; nucleotides outside the gene matches: 13. The CDR3 is 15 amino acids. The CDR3 nucleotides are TGCAGCGTTCCAGATCGAGGGAGGGTTGGAGATACGCAGTATTTT. Protein product: CSVPDRGRVGDTQYF.